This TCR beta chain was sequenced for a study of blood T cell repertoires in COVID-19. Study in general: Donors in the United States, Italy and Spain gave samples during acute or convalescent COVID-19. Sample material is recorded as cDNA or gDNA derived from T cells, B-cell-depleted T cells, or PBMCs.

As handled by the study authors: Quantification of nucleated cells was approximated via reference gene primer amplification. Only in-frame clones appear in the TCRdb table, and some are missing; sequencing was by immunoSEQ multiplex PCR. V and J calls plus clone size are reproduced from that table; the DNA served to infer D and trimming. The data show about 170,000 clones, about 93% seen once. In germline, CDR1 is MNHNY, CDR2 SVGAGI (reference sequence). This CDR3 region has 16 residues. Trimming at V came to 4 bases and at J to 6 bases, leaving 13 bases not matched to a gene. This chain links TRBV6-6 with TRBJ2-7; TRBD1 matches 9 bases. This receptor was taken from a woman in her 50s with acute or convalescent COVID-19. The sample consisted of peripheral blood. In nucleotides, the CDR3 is TGTGCCAGCAGTTTATATACAGGGGGCAATTTTCGCGAGCAGTACTTC. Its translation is CASSLYTGGNFREQYF.